A selection of T cell receptor beta chains follows, all from one sample in a study of cytomegalovirus exposure and HLA in healthy donors. TCRdb's table, derived via immunoSEQ multiplex PCR, lists solely in-frame clones and lacks some. The sample consists of about 170,000 clones, about 80% of them appearing once. The sample consisted of PBMCs. Source of these receptors: a woman between 45 and 60 years old in good health and CMV-seropositive. The CDR3 runs from the conserved cysteine through the conserved F or W. The D gene is left open where the match is weak. Not every row has a clone size; where given, it reads once, few, many or a size class.

v_gene: TRBV10-3; d_gene: .; len: 14; abundance: .; j_gene: TRBJ1-2; CDR3nt: TGTGCCATCAGTGAGTCCGGGGGGGCGGATGGCTACACCTTC; CDR3aa: CAISESGGADGYTF
v_gene: TRBV7-6; d_gene: TRBD2; len: 15; abundance: .; j_gene: TRBJ2-3; CDR3nt: TGTGCCAGCAGCTTACTAGCGGGGCTGACAGATACGCAGTATTTT; CDR3aa: CASSLLAGLTDTQYF
v_gene: TRBV5-3; d_gene: .; len: 12; abundance: .; j_gene: TRBJ2-7; CDR3nt: TGTGCCAGAAGCTTGTCTGTCTACGAGCAGTACTTC; CDR3aa: CARSLSVYEQYF
v_gene: TRBV10-3; d_gene: .; len: 14; abundance: .; j_gene: TRBJ2-2; CDR3nt: TGTGCCATCAGCGGGACATCTAGCACCGGGGAGCTGTTTTTT; CDR3aa: CAISGTSSTGELFF
v_gene: TRBV28; d_gene: TRBD2; len: 16; abundance: .; j_gene: TRBJ2-1; CDR3nt: TGTGCCAGCAGTTTAGCGGGGGGGCCGACCATAGAGGAGCAGTTCTTC; CDR3aa: CASSLAGGPTIEEQFF
v_gene: TRBV7-2; d_gene: .; len: 15; abundance: .; j_gene: TRBJ1-1; CDR3nt: TGTGCCAGCAGCTTAGCCAGTCTTATGAACACTGAAGCTTTCTTT; CDR3aa: CASSLASLMNTEAFF
v_gene: TRBV5-1; d_gene: .; len: 17; abundance: .; j_gene: TRBJ2-7; CDR3nt: TGCGCCAGCAGCTTGTGGACTTCGGGGGGCTTCTCCTACGAGCAGTACTTC; CDR3aa: CASSLWTSGGFSYEQYF
v_gene: TRBV18; d_gene: .; len: 13; abundance: .; j_gene: TRBJ2-1; CDR3nt: TGTGCCAGCTCACCGCCAACGGTCAATGAGCAGTTCTTC; CDR3aa: CASSPPTVNEQFF
v_gene: TRBV18; d_gene: .; len: 15; abundance: .; j_gene: TRBJ1-1; CDR3nt: TGTGCCAGCTCACCAAGCCCCGGGGGTCCCGCTGAAGCTTTCTTT; CDR3aa: CASSPSPGGPAEAFF
v_gene: TRBV6-1; d_gene: TRBD1; len: 14; abundance: .; j_gene: TRBJ1-2; CDR3nt: TGTGCCAGCAGACCCGGGACAGCTAACTATGGCTACACCTTC; CDR3aa: CASRPGTANYGYTF
v_gene: TRBV2; d_gene: TRBD2; len: 16; abundance: .; j_gene: TRBJ2-1; CDR3nt: TGTGCCAGCACGGGTCTTACGGGAGGGTCCTACAATGAGCAGTTCTTC; CDR3aa: CASTGLTGGSYNEQFF
v_gene: TRBV19; d_gene: TRBD1; len: 15; abundance: once; j_gene: TRBJ2-5; CDR3nt: TGTGCCAGTAGTGCCGGGACAGGAGGAAAAGAGACCCAGTACTTC; CDR3aa: CASSAGTGGKETQYF
v_gene: TRBV28; d_gene: .; len: 15; abundance: .; j_gene: TRBJ1-2; CDR3nt: TGTGCCAGCAGTTTAAAAATAAGGGGCTCCTATGGCTACACCTTC; CDR3aa: CASSLKIRGSYGYTF
v_gene: TRBV29-1; d_gene: .; len: 12; abundance: .; j_gene: TRBJ1-2; CDR3nt: TGCAGCGTTGGAGCGGGTCACTATGGCTACACCTTC; CDR3aa: CSVGAGHYGYTF
v_gene: TRBV6-1; d_gene: TRBD2; len: 16; abundance: .; j_gene: TRBJ2-5; CDR3nt: TGTGCCAGCAGTGGCCTACTGACTAGCGGGGGCAAGACCCAGTACTTC; CDR3aa: CASSGLLTSGGKTQYF
v_gene: TRBV6-5; d_gene: .; len: 14; abundance: .; j_gene: TRBJ2-5; CDR3nt: TGTGCCAGCGGCATCGGGAGACGCCAAGAGACCCAGTACTTC; CDR3aa: CASGIGRRQETQYF
v_gene: TRBV2; d_gene: TRBD1; len: 15; abundance: .; j_gene: TRBJ1-1; CDR3nt: TGTGCCAGCAGCGGCGCACGACAGGGGAGTACTGAAGCTTTCTTT; CDR3aa: CASSGARQGSTEAFF
v_gene: TRBV2; d_gene: .; len: 12; abundance: .; j_gene: TRBJ2-3; CDR3nt: TGTGCCAGCAGTATTCGTGGCGATACGCAGTATTTT; CDR3aa: CASSIRGDTQYF
v_gene: TRBV21-1; d_gene: .; len: 15; abundance: .; j_gene: TRBJ2-7; CDR3nt: TGTGCCAGCAGCAACACCGAGGCGGTCTCCTACGAGCAGTACTTC; CDR3aa: CASSNTEAVSYEQYF